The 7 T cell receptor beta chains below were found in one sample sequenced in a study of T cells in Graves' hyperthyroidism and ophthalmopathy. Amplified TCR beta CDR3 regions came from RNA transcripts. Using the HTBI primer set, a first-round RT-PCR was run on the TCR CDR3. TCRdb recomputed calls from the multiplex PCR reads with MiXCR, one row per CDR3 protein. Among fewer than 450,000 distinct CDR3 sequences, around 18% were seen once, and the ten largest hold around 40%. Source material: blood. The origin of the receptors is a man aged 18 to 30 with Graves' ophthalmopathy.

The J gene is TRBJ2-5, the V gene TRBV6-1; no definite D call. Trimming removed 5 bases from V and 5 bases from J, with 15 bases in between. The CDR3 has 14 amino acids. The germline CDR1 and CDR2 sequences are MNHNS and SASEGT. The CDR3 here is CASSFGKSGETQYF. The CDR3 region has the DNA TGTGCCAGCAGTTTCGGAAAATCCGGGGAGACCCAGTACTTC.

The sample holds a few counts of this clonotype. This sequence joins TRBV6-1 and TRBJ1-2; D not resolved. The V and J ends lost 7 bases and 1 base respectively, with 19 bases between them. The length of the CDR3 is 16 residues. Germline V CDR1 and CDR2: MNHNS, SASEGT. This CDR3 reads CASTSLKVDLNYGYTF. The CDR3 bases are TGTGCCAGCACTTCCTTGAAGGTAGACCTTAACTATGGCTACACCTTC.

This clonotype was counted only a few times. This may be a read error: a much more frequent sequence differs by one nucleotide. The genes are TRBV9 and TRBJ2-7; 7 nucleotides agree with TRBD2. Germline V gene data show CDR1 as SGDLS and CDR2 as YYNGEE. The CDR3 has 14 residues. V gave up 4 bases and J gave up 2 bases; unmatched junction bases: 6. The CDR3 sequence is CASSPSGSPYEQYF. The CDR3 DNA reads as TGTGCCAGCAGCCCTAGCGGAAGCCCCTACGAGCAGTACTTC.

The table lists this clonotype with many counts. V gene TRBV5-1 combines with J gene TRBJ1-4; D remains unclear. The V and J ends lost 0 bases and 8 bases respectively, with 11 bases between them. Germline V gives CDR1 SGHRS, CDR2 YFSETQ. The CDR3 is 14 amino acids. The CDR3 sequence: CASSLEPSGEKLFF. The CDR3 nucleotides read TGCGCCAGCAGCTTGGAACCGTCTGGCGAAAAACTGTTTTTT.

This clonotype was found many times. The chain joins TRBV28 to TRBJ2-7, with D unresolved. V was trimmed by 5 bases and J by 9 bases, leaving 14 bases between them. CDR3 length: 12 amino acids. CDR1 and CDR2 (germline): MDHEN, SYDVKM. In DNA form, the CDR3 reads TGTGCCAGCAGTACCCAATACGGATTGCAGTACTTC. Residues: CASSTQYGLQYF.

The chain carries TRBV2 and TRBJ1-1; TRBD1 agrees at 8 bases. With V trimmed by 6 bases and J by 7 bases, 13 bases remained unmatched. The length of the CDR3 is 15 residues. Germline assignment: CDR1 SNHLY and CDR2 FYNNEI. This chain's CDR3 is CASSALLDRAHEAFF. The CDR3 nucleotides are TGTGCCAGCAGCGCCCTCCTGGACAGGGCCCATGAAGCTTTCTTT. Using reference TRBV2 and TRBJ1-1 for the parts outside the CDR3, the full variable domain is EPEVTQTPSHQVTQMGQEVILRCVPISNHLYFYWYRQILGQKVEFLVSFYNNEISEKSEIFDDQFSVERPDGSNFTLKIRSTKLEDSAMYFCASSALLDRAHEAFFGQGTRLTVV.

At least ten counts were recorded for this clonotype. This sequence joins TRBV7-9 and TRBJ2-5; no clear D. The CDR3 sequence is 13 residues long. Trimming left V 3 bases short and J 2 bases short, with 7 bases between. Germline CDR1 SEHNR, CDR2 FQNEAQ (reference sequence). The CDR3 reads CASSFNQQETQYF. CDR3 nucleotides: TGTGCCAGCAGCTTCAACCAACAAGAGACCCAGTACTTC.